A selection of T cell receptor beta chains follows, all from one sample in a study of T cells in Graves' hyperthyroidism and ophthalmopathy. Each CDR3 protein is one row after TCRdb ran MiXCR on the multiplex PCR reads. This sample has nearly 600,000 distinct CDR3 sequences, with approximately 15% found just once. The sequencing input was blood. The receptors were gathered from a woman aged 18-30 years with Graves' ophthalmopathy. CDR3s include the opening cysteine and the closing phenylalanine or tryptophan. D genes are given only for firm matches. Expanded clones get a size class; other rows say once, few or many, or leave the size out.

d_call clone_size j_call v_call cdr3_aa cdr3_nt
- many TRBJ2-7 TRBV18 CASSPRQSPYEQYF TGTGCCAGCTCGCCTAGACAGTCACCCTACGAGCAGTACTTC
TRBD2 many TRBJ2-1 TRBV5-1 CASSLGPGTSASYNEQFF TGCGCCAGCAGCTTGGGCCCCGGGACTAGCGCGTCCTACAATGAGCAGTTCTTC
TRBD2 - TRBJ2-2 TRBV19 CASQTSGRWDGELFF TGTGCCAGCCAGACTAGCGGGAGGTGGGACGGGGAGCTGTTTTTT
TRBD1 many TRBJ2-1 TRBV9 CASSVRPPGQGGDNEQFF TGTGCCAGCAGCGTACGACCCCCGGGACAGGGTGGGGACAATGAGCAGTTCTTC
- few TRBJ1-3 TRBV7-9 CASSQDIHRNTIYF TGTGCCAGCAGCCAGGACATCCATCGAAACACCATATATTTT
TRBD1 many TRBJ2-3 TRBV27 CASTSRGSTDTQYF TGTGCCAGCACTAGCAGGGGGAGCACAGATACGCAGTATTTT
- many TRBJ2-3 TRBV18 CASSPQARTTDTQYF TGTGCCAGCTCACCACAGGCCAGAACTACAGATACGCAGTATTTT
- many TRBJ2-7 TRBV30 CAWKGRPREQYF TGTGCCTGGAAGGGGAGACCGAGGGAGCAGTACTTC
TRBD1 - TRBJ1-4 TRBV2 CASSDGTGNEKLFF TGTGCCAGCAGTGACGGGACAGGCAATGAAAAACTGTTTTTT
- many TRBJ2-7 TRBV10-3 CAISGGVTGTYEQYF TGTGCCATCAGTGGAGGGGTTACAGGCACCTACGAGCAGTACTTC
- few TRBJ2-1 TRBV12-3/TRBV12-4 CASSLMNLYNEQFF TGTGCCAGCAGCCTAATGAACCTCTACAATGAGCAGTTCTTC
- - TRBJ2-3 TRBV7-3 CASSSSPTDTQYF TGTGCCAGCAGCTCAAGCCCCACAGATACGCAGTATTTT
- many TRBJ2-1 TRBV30 CAWSVASSFGGEQFF TGTGCCTGGAGTGTTGCCAGTAGCTTTGGGGGTGAGCAGTTCTTC
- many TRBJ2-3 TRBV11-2 CASSPPYFRGTDTQYF TGTGCCAGCAGCCCCCCCTATTTTAGGGGCACAGATACGCAGTATTTT
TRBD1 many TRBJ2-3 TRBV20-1 CSAPDRGHGTDTQYF TGCAGTGCCCCTGACAGGGGGCATGGCACAGATACGCAGTATTTT
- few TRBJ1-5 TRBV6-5 CASSYSGTLNQPQHF TGTGCCAGCAGTTACTCTGGGACACTCAATCAGCCCCAGCATTTT
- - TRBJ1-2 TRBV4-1 CASNQDTRAPPYGYTF TGCGCCAGCAACCAAGATACCCGAGCTCCACCCTATGGCTACACCTTC
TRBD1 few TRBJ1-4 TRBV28 CASSPIWNRGRGEKLFF TGTGCCAGCAGCCCCATCTGGAACAGGGGCCGGGGTGAAAAACTGTTTTTT
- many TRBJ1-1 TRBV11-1 CASSLRSGENTEAFF TGTGCCAGCAGTCTTCGTTCAGGGGAGAACACTGAAGCTTTCTTT
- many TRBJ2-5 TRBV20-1 CSARDVGQEPISQETQYF TGCAGTGCTAGAGATGTGGGGCAGGAGCCAATATCGCAAGAGACCCAGTACTTC
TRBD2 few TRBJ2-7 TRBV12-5 CASGLVLAQVNYEQYF TGTGCTAGTGGTTTGGTACTAGCGCAAGTTAACTACGAGCAGTACTTC
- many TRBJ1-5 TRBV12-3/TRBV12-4 CASSQMVGTQPQHF TGTGCCAGCAGTCAGATGGTGGGTACTCAGCCCCAGCATTTT
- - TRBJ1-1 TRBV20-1 CSAFSSGVNTEAFF TGCAGTGCCTTCTCATCGGGGGTGAACACTGAAGCTTTCTTT
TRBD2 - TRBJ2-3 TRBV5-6 CASSWGSGRPADTQYF TGTGCCAGCAGCTGGGGTAGCGGGAGGCCCGCAGATACGCAGTATTTT
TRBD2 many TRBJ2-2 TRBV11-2 CASSWSGGNTGELFF TGTGCCAGCAGCTGGTCGGGGGGGAACACCGGGGAGCTGTTTTTT
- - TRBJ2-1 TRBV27 CASGLYNEEQFF TGTGCCAGCGGACTTTACAATGAGGAGCAGTTCTTC
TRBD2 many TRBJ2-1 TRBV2 CASSENLAGSTNEQFF TGTGCCAGCAGTGAAAACCTAGCGGGATCCACCAATGAGCAGTTCTTC
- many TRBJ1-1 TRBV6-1 CAAADGTWVNTEAFF TGTGCCGCAGCAGACGGGACGTGGGTGAACACTGAAGCTTTCTTT
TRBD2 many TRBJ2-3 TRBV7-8 CASSPLTSGFTDTQYF TGTGCCAGCAGCCCCCTGACTAGCGGGTTCACAGATACGCAGTATTTT
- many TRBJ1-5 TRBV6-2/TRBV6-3 CASSYSPSAQPQHF TGTGCCAGCAGTTACTCTCCCTCGGCTCAGCCCCAGCATTTT
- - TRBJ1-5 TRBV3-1 CASSQDGGGPQHF TGTGCCAGCAGCCAAGATGGAGGTGGGCCCCAGCATTTT
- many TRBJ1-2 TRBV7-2 CASSNHGGTYGYTF TGTGCCAGCAGCAATCATGGGGGAACCTATGGCTACACCTTC
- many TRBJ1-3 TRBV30 CAWNSGNTIYF TGTGCCTGGAATTCCGGAAACACCATATATTTT
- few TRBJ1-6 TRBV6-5 CASSYSILSRGYSPLHF TGTGCCAGCAGTTACTCGATTTTATCCAGGGGTTACTCACCCCTCCACTTT
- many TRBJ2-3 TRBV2 CASSEQDRRNTDTQYF TGTGCCAGCAGTGAGCAAGACAGAAGAAACACAGATACGCAGTATTTT
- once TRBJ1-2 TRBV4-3 CASSQEWGADYGYTF TGCGCCAGCAGCCAAGAGTGGGGGGCTGACTATGGCTACACCTTC
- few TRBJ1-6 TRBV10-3 CAISVRGQNSPLHF TGTGCCATCAGTGTGAGGGGTCAGAATTCACCCCTCCACTTT
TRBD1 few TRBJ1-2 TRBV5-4 CASSRGTGYNYGYTF TGTGCCAGCAGCCGCGGGACAGGGTACAACTATGGCTACACCTTC
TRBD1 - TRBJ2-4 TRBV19 CASSTRPQGAKNIQYF TGTGCCAGTAGTACGAGACCACAGGGGGCCAAAAACATTCAGTACTTC
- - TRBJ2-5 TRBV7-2 CASSLVAGSLQETQYF TGTGCCAGCAGCTTAGTAGCAGGGAGCCTCCAAGAGACCCAGTACTTC
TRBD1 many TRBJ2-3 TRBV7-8 CASSSTGDTQYF TGTGCCAGCAGCTCGACAGGGGATACGCAGTATTTT
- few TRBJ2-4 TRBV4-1 CASSHPEAPDREYFKNIQYF TGTGCCAGCAGCCACCCCGAGGCCCCGGACCGGGAGTATTTCAAAAACATTCAGTACTTC
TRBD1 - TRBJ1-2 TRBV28 CASKMPGQGYGYTF TGTGCCAGCAAGATGCCGGGACAGGGGTATGGCTACACCTTC
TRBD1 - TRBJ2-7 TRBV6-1 CASRSLTGSPSEQYF TGTGCCAGCAGATCCTTGACAGGGTCTCCCTCCGAGCAGTACTTC
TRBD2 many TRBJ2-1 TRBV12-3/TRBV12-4 CASSGLAGRQFF TGTGCCAGCAGCGGACTAGCGGGACGGCAGTTCTTC
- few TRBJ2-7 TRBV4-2 CASSLWSQDEQYF TGTGCCAGCAGCCTGTGGTCCCAGGACGAGCAGTACTTC
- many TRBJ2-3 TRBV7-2 CASSTGQASSRAQYF TGTGCCAGCAGCACTGGACAAGCCTCAAGTAGGGCGCAGTATTTT
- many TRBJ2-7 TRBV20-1 CSARGTIDYEQYF TGCAGTGCTAGGGGGACCATCGACTACGAGCAGTACTTC
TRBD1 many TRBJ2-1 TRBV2 CASSQGAGSYNEQFF TGTGCCAGCAGTCAGGGGGCTGGATCCTACAATGAGCAGTTCTTC
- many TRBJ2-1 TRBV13 CASSARDNWVGNEQFF TGTGCCAGCAGCGCCCGGGACAACTGGGTGGGCAATGAGCAGTTCTTC
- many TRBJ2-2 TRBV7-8 CASSLSAGPNTGELFF TGTGCCAGCAGCTTATCGGCCGGACCGAACACCGGGGAGCTGTTTTTT
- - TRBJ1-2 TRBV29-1 CSATLVRTVEYGYTF TGCAGCGCCACCCTCGTGAGGACAGTCGAGTATGGCTACACCTTC
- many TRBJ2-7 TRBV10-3 CAISEKGSRYDYEQYF TGTGCCATCAGTGAAAAGGGTAGCCGGTACGACTACGAGCAGTACTTC
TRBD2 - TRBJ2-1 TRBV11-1 CASSGTSLNNEQFF TGTGCCAGCAGCGGGACTAGCCTCAACAATGAGCAGTTCTTC
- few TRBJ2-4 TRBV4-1 CASSQERKNIQYF TGCGCCAGCAGCCAAGAAAGAAAAAACATTCAGTACTTC
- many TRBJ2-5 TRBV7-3 CASSLTLEPATQYF TGTGCCAGCAGCTTAACGCTCGAACCGGCGACCCAGTACTTC